Reported below is one T cell receptor beta chain. RNA, at 0.5 to 1 ug, was reverse transcribed with random hexamers. A single record per CDR3 protein comes from TCRdb applying MiXCR to the immunoSEQ multiplex PCR reads. The sample includes approximately 150,000 distinct CDR3 sequences, 85% to 95% of them seen just once. Trimming removed 4 bases from V and 3 bases from J, with 19 bases in between. Looked up from germline, CDR1 is LGHDT and CDR2 is YNNKEL (reference sequence). This CDR3 has 16 amino acids. This sample was taken from a study of CD8 T cells in Susac syndrome. TEMRA cells were FACS-enriched, and CD8+ and CD4+ T cells were isolated negatively.

The J gene is TRBJ2-7, the V gene TRBV3-1, with TRBD2 as a possible D gene (6 bases). This TCR was recovered from a human donor with multiple sclerosis. Specimen: CD4+ T cells from PBMCs. CDR3 region: CASSRTGARGGYEQYF. CDR3 DNA: TGTGCCAGCAGCCGGACCGGGGCGCGGGGCGGCTACGAGCAGTACTTC.